This is a list of T cell receptor beta chains from one sample in a study of cytomegalovirus exposure and HLA in healthy donors. The protocol was immunoSEQ multiplex PCR, while the TCRdb copy is restricted to in-frame clones and leaves out a portion. The repertoire has about 150,000 clones, around 79% of them found once; the top ten carry approximately 8%. Sample: PBMCs. The receptor set was obtained from a young man in good health and CMV-seropositive. The CDR3 runs from the conserved cysteine through the conserved F or W. Fields, in order: V gene, J gene, CDR3 length, D gene, clone size, CDR3 DNA, CDR3 protein. D genes are given only for firm matches. Rows may omit the clone size; those that give it use once, few, many or a size class.

TRBV27	TRBJ1-1	14	-	once	TGTGCCAGCAGTCCCAAGGGGGTCAACACTGAAGCTTTCTTT	CASSPKGVNTEAFF
TRBV5-4	TRBJ2-5	14	TRBD1	few	TGTGCCAGCAGCTGGGACAGGGGGCCAGAGACCCAGTACTTC	CASSWDRGPETQYF
TRBV6-4	TRBJ2-3	13	-	few	TGTGCCAGCAGTGAGGGGACTACAGATACGCAGTATTTT	CASSEGTTDTQYF
TRBV6-5	TRBJ1-1	15	-	-	TGTGCCAGCAATATATACGGGGGGTCGAGCACTGAAGCTTTCTTT	CASNIYGGSSTEAFF
TRBV5-1	TRBJ1-2	14	TRBD1	-	TGCGCCAGCTTCCCCGGACAGGGGGCGGATGGCTACACCTTC	CASFPGQGADGYTF
TRBV5-6	TRBJ1-1	18	TRBD1	-	TGTGCCAGCAGCTTGGTACTACAGGGGGCCGGCGTGAACACTGAAGCTTTCTTT	CASSLVLQGAGVNTEAFF
TRBV27	TRBJ1-6	15	-	-	TGTGCCAGCAGACTTATACAGGGAAATAATTCACCCCTCCACTTT	CASRLIQGNNSPLHF
TRBV27	TRBJ1-1	16	-	-	TGTGCCAGCACAATGCGCCCGGGGGGCGCGGCCACTGAAGCTTTCTTT	CASTMRPGGAATEAFF
TRBV5-1	TRBJ2-2	19	TRBD2	-	TGCGCCAGCGGTCTACTAGCGGGAGGTGGTCGAGGTCGGACCGGGGAGCTGTTTTTT	CASGLLAGGGRGRTGELFF
TRBV28	TRBJ1-2	14	-	-	TGTGCCAGCAGTTTCGGACTGCCCTCTCGTGGCTACACCTTC	CASSFGLPSRGYTF
TRBV19	TRBJ1-1	17	TRBD1	-	TGTGCCAGTAGAAAATCTCGACAGGGGGCGATGAACACTGAAGCTTTCTTT	CASRKSRQGAMNTEAFF
TRBV5-6	TRBJ2-5	15	-	-	TGTGCCAGCAGCTTGGAAGGCCTGGGAGTTGAGACCCAGTACTTC	CASSLEGLGVETQYF
TRBV5-3	TRBJ2-1	21	-	-	TGTGCCAGAAGCTATCCAGATGAACAGGGATCACAGGGATTTACGTACAATGAGCAGTTCTTC	CARSYPDEQGSQGFTYNEQFF
TRBV5-4	TRBJ1-5	14	-	-	TGTGCCAGCAGCCCCATGGGGGCGCATCAGCCCCAGCATTTT	CASSPMGAHQPQHF
TRBV28	TRBJ2-1	14	TRBD2	-	TGTGCCAGCACGGGGCCAGCGGGAGGAGATGAGCAGTTCTTC	CASTGPAGGDEQFF
TRBV7-9	TRBJ2-7	13	-	-	TGTGCCAGCAGCTTAGGTCCAGGGGCCGAGCAGTACTTC	CASSLGPGAEQYF
TRBV5-6	TRBJ1-2	16	-	-	TGTGCCAGCAGCTTGAGGAGACGGAATCCTCTCTATGGCTACACCTTC	CASSLRRRNPLYGYTF
TRBV29-1	TRBJ2-5	14	TRBD1	-	TGCAGCGTCGACCGACAGGGGAGAAAAGAGACCCAGTACTTC	CSVDRQGRKETQYF
TRBV19	TRBJ1-4	12	-	-	TGTGCCAGTAGTATAGGACAGAAAAAACTGTTTTTT	CASSIGQKKLFF
TRBV5-6	TRBJ1-5	14	-	-	TGTGCCAGCAGCTTGGGGCAGGGGATCGGGCCCCAGCATTTT	CASSLGQGIGPQHF
TRBV11-2	TRBJ2-1	12	-	-	TGTGCCAGCAGCGCAGACAGCAATGAGCAGTTCTTC	CASSADSNEQFF
TRBV19	TRBJ1-2	13	TRBD1	-	TGTGCCAGTAGTTTCAGGGACAGGAATGGCTACACCTTC	CASSFRDRNGYTF
TRBV5-6	TRBJ1-1	13	-	-	TGTGCCAGCACCTTGCCCAGGGGTACTGAAGCTTTCTTT	CASTLPRGTEAFF
TRBV6-1	TRBJ2-7	14	TRBD1	few	TGTGCCAGCCTCCCCGGGACAGGGCCCTACGAGCAGTACTTC	CASLPGTGPYEQYF
TRBV25-1	TRBJ1-1	13	-	once	TGTGCCAGCAGTGGGGACACAAACACTGAAGCTTTCTTT	CASSGDTNTEAFF
TRBV10-3	TRBJ1-1	18	-	-	TGTGCCATCAGTGAAGCCCCCGGGGCAGGGACTTTGAACACTGAAGCTTTCTTT	CAISEAPGAGTLNTEAFF
TRBV6-5	TRBJ1-1	13	-	-	TGTGCCAGCAGTTTGGACAGAACGACTGAAGCTTTCTTT	CASSLDRTTEAFF
TRBV7-2	TRBJ2-1	14	-	once	TGTGCCAGCCAATTAGCGGCCGCCTACAATGAGCAGTTCTTC	CASQLAAAYNEQFF
TRBV30	TRBJ1-4	13	-	-	TGTGCCTGGAGTTTGGCTACTCGGGGAAAACTGTTTTTT	CAWSLATRGKLFF
TRBV29-1	TRBJ2-3	15	TRBD2	-	TGCAGCGTTTCGCCGGGAGGTTCTAGCACAGATACGCAGTATTTT	CSVSPGGSSTDTQYF
TRBV6-5	TRBJ1-2	15	TRBD1	-	TGTGCCAGCAGCCCCCAGGCAGGGGGTAGCTATGGCTACACCTTC	CASSPQAGGSYGYTF
TRBV28	TRBJ1-1	16	-	-	TGTGCCAGCAGTCAGGACACTCCTTTAGGGGACACTGAAGCTTTCTTT	CASSQDTPLGDTEAFF
TRBV6-1	TRBJ1-3	13	-	-	TGTGCCAGCAGTACAGACTCTGGAAACACCATATATTTT	CASSTDSGNTIYF
TRBV11-3	TRBJ2-1	16	TRBD2	-	TGTGCCAGCAGCACTCATAGCGGGGGCTCCTACAATGAGCAGTTCTTC	CASSTHSGGSYNEQFF
TRBV4-3	TRBJ2-1	17	TRBD1	-	TGCGCCAGCAGCCAGTCCCAACAGGGGCTACGGCATGGTGAGCAGTTCTTC	CASSQSQQGLRHGEQFF
TRBV18	TRBJ1-2	15	TRBD1	-	TGTGCCAGCGCCCCGGGACAGGGTGTAACCTATGGCTACACCTTC	CASAPGQGVTYGYTF
TRBV9	TRBJ2-3	13	TRBD1	-	TGTGCCAGCAAAGGACAGGGCGGGGATACGCAGTATTTT	CASKGQGGDTQYF